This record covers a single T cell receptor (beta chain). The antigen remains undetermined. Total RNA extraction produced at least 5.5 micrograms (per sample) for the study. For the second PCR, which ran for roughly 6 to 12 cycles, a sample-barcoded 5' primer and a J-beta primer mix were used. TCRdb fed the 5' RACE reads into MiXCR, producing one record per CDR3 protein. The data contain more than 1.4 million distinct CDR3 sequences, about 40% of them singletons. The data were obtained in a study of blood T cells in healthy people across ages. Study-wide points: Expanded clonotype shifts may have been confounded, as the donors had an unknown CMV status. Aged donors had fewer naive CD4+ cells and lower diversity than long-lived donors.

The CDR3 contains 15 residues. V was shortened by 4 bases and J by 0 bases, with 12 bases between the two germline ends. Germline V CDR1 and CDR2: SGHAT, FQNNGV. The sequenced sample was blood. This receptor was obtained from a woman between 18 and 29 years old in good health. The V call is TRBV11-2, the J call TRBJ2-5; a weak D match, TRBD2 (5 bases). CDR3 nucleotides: TGTGCCAGCAGCTCCGGGAAAGGGTACCAAGAGACCCAGTACTTC. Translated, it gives CASSSGKGYQETQYF.